This TCR beta chain appears in the sequencing data of a study of control samples from healthy donors and cancer patients. From germline, CDR1 is MNHEY and CDR2 SMNVEV (reference sequence). Unmatched junction bases numbered 5, after V lost 5 bases and J lost 4 bases. This CDR3 region has 14 residues. Assay used: immunoSEQ multiplex PCR; TCRdb lists only in-frame clones, some missing. The data show roughly 120,000 clones, more than 75% seen once. V is TRBV27 and J is TRBJ1-1; 9 bases map to TRBD1. The TCR was taken from a woman aged 65 to 85 in good health. What was sequenced was blood. The CDR3 is CASSPDRGGTEAFF. DNA of the CDR3: TGTGCCAGCAGTCCGGACAGGGGAGGCACTGAAGCTTTCTTT.